The next 24 T cell receptor beta chains were all read from a single sample in a study of T cells in Graves' hyperthyroidism and ophthalmopathy. Researchers amplified the TCR beta CDR3 regions from RNA transcripts. TCR CDR3 underwent first-round RT-PCR with the HTBI primer set. TCRdb analysed the multiplex PCR reads with MiXCR anew, one entry per CDR3 protein. In the table there are 200,000 to 250,000 distinct CDR3 sequences, roughly 17% of which are singletons. The sample was blood. The receptors shown here come from a man between 50 and 59 years old with Graves' hyperthyroidism.

This clonotype has at least ten counts. This chain links TRBV28 with TRBJ2-7; TRBD2 matches at 10 bases. The CDR3 has 14 residues. V trimming: 7 bases; J trimming: 6 bases; junction bases outside the gene matches: 9. Germline CDR1 is MDHEN and CDR2 is SYDVKM. This chain's CDR3 is CASTSPGLATEQYF. DNA for the CDR3: TGTGCCAGCACCTCCCCGGGACTAGCGACCGAGCAGTACTTC. Drawing the rest from reference TRBV28 and TRBJ2-7, the complete variable domain is DVKVTQSSRYLVKRTGEKVFLECVQDMDHENMFWYRQDPGLGLRLIYFSYDVKMKEKGDIPEGYSVSREKKERFSLILESASTNQTSMYLCASTSPGLATEQYFGPGTRLTVT.

This clonotype was counted a few times. The gene calls are TRBV6-5 and TRBJ2-4; the D is unclear. The length of the CDR3 is 15 residues. From germline, CDR1 is MNHEY and CDR2 SVGAGI. Trimming stripped 2 bases from V and 1 base from J, with 9 bases between. CDR3 bases: TGTGCCAGCAGTTACAACGTCCTGGCCAAAAACATTCAGTACTTC. Translating it yields CASSYNVLAKNIQYF.

Comments on this clonotype: Given a much more abundant clone one base away, this may be a read error. The chain has TRBV7-9 and TRBJ2-7; weak D call: TRBD2 (5 bases). The CDR3 extends over 14 amino acids. The germline V gene has CDR1 SEHNR and CDR2 FQNEAQ (reference sequence). V lost 3 bases and J 7 bases, leaving 16 bases between the germline ends. In nucleotides, the CDR3 is TGTGCCAGCAGCTTTCTGGCTAGCAGTGATGAGCAGTACTTC. As protein: CASSFLASSDEQYF.

This clonotype was seen many times. V and J are TRBV3-1 and TRBJ2-5; a weak D match, TRBD2 (5 bases). The V end lost 4 bases, the J end lost 2 bases, and 14 bases lay between the germline ends. The germline V gene encodes CDR1 LGHDT and CDR2 YNNKEL (reference sequence). The CDR3 covers 15 residues. Here the CDR3 reads CASSPRTPRQETQYF. CDR3 DNA: TGTGCCAGCAGCCCCCGGACTCCCAGACAAGAGACCCAGTACTTC.

This clonotype has just a few counts. CDR3 bases: TGTGCCAGCAGTTTGGATACAACTGGAAACACCATATATTTT. It is translated as CASSLDTTGNTIYF. This sequence joins TRBV12-3 or TRBV12-4 and TRBJ1-3; no definite D call. The CDR3 sequence is 14 residues long. V lost 3 bases to trimming and J lost 2 bases, with 8 bases between them.

This clonotype was detected ten times or more. The chain has TRBV28 and TRBJ2-7; perhaps TRBD1 as D (5 bases). The length of the CDR3 is 15 residues. V lost 2 bases and J lost 4, with 15 bases in between. The germline CDR1 and CDR2 sequences are MDHEN and SYDVKM. In nucleotides, the CDR3 is TGTGCCAGCAGTTTAGCAGGGCGGCCTCCTTACGAGCAGTACTTC. Its protein is CASSLAGRPPYEQYF.

This clonotype was counted between two and nine times. This chain connects TRBV30 to TRBJ1-1, with 9 positions matching TRBD1. This CDR3 spans 14 amino acids. V dropped 4 bases and J dropped 1; count of bases not matched to a gene: 4. Germline values: CDR1 GTSNPN, CDR2 SVGIG (reference sequence). The CDR3 loop reads CAWKRGQGNTEAFF. In nucleotides, the CDR3 is TGTGCCTGGAAAAGGGGACAGGGGAACACTGAAGCTTTCTTT.

The chain uses TRBV11-2 and TRBJ1-2; no clear D. This CDR3 comprises 13 residues. V was cut by 5 bases and J by 4 bases, with 11 bases left in between. Germline V lookup: CDR1 SGHAT, CDR2 FQNNGV. The CDR3: CASSLEAPYGYTF. The DNA for the CDR3 is TGTGCCAGCAGCCTCGAGGCCCCCTATGGCTACACCTTC. Drawing the rest from reference TRBV11-2 and TRBJ1-2, the complete variable domain is EAGVAQSPRYKIIEKRQSVAFWCNPISGHATLYWYQQILGQGPKLLIQFQNNGVVDDSQLPKDRFSAERLKGVDSTLKIQPAKLEDSAVYLCASSLEAPYGYTFGSGTRLTVV.

The chain has TRBV7-2 and TRBJ2-3; TRBD1 matches at 8 bases. The V gene's germline CDR1 is SGHTA and CDR2 FQGNSA. V shed 2 bases, J shed 2 bases, and the junction held 6 bases outside the gene matches. There are 16 residues in the CDR3. Here the CDR3 reads CASSLPPGGNTDTQYF. The CDR3 bases are TGTGCCAGCAGCTTACCCCCAGGGGGCAACACAGATACGCAGTATTTT.

This clonotype was picked up many times. This chain joins TRBV29-1 and TRBJ1-1; D is possibly TRBD1 (5 bases). The CDR3 extends over 13 amino acids. Germline CDR1 and CDR2: SQVTM and ANQGSEA. Trimming removed 8 bases at V and 0 bases at J, with 13 bases between. The DNA for the CDR3 is TGCAGCACATCAGGGAACATGAACACTGAAGCTTTCTTT. Translating gives CSTSGNMNTEAFF.

This clonotype came up many times. The chain links TRBV7-2 to TRBJ2-7; 10 bases match TRBD2. CDR1 and CDR2 from the germline V gene are SGHTA and FQGNSA. The CDR3 contains 16 residues. V was pared by 5 bases and J by 5 bases, with 12 bases of the junction left unmatched. Here the CDR3 DNA reads TGTGCCAGCAGCCGAAGGGGGGGACTAGCGTTCCACGAGCAGTACTTC. It specifies CASSRRGGLAFHEQYF. Variable domain in full (rest from reference TRBV7-2 and TRBJ2-7): GAGVSQSPSNKVTEKGKDVELRCDPISGHTALYWYRQSLGQGLEFLIYFQGNSAPDKSGLPSDRFSAERTGGSVSTLTIQRTQQEDSAVYLCASSRRGGLAFHEQYFGPGTRLTVT.

In its sample, this clonotype was seen many times. The chain has TRBV5-1 and TRBJ2-3, with 9 bases identical to TRBD2. The length of the CDR3 is 14 residues. The ends lost 2 bases at V and 5 bases at J; junction bases unmatched: 3. Germline values: CDR1 SGHRS, CDR2 YFSETQ. CDR3 bases: TGCGCCAGCAGCTTTGGTAGCGGGAGAGATACGCAGTATTTT. Translating gives CASSFGSGRDTQYF.

CDR3 amino acids: CASSLRQVNTGELFF. CDR3 sequence (DNA): TGTGCCAGCAGCTTAAGACAGGTTAACACCGGGGAGCTGTTTTTT. This chain joins TRBV7-3 and TRBJ2-2; D is perhaps TRBD1 (6 bases). V lost 1 base and J 2 bases, leaving 8 bases between the germline ends. The germline gives CDR1 SGHTA, CDR2 FQGTGA. The CDR3 is 15 amino acids.

This clonotype occurred a few times. The chain couples TRBV29-1 to TRBJ2-7, with 10 positions matching TRBD2. The CDR3 extends over 13 amino acids. J lost 7 bases, V lost 3 bases, and 6 bases had no gene match. Germline lookup yields CDR1 SQVTM and CDR2 ANQGSEA. This chain's CDR3 is CSVDVAGGSEQYF. CDR3 in DNA: TGCAGCGTTGATGTAGCGGGAGGTAGTGAGCAGTACTTC.

In this sample, this clonotype turned up many times. This sequence joins TRBV20-1 and TRBJ1-3; weak D call: TRBD1 (6 bases). This CDR3 is built from 16 residues. CDR1 DFQATT and CDR2 SNEGSKA come from the germline V gene (reference sequence). V dropped 3 bases and J dropped 3 bases, with 18 bases sitting between them. In nucleotides, the CDR3 is TGCAGTGCTAGTATGTATGGATTGACAGGTGGAAACACCATATATTTT. Its protein is CSASMYGLTGGNTIYF.

This clonotype occurred many times. The V gene is TRBV5-1, the J gene TRBJ2-4; 14 bases line up with TRBD2. With V trimmed by 1 base and J by 5 bases, 2 bases remained unmatched. Per germline, CDR1 SGHRS and CDR2 YFSETQ. The CDR3 length is 16 residues. CDR3 protein: CASSLTGLAGENIQYF. Written as DNA, the CDR3 is TGCGCCAGCAGCTTGACGGGACTAGCGGGAGAAAACATTCAGTACTTC.

This chain connects TRBV20-1 to TRBJ1-1; D gene uncertain. Looked up from germline, CDR1 is DFQATT and CDR2 is SNEGSKA (reference sequence). Trimming took off 3 bases at V and 4 bases at J, with 12 bases between the two ends. There are 13 residues in the CDR3. The CDR3 DNA sequence: TGCAGTGCTAGTTTAGAGGGTTTCACTGAAGCTTTCTTT. The encoded protein is CSASLEGFTEAFF.

This clonotype was counted between two and nine times. V and J are TRBV12-3 or TRBV12-4 and TRBJ1-5, with unresolved D. This CDR3 is 14 amino acids long. Trimming removed 3 bases at V and 6 bases at J, with 12 bases between. DNA for the CDR3: TGTGCCAGCAGTTTGGTCGGAGGGTTTCAGCCCCAGCATTTT. Translation: CASSLVGGFQPQHF.

This clonotype appeared many times. The DNA of the CDR3 is TGCGCCAGCAGGCTAGCTTCGAGCTACGAGCAGTACTTC. Translation gives CASRLASSYEQYF. The chain uses TRBV5-1 and TRBJ2-7, with D perhaps matching TRBD2 (5 bases). CDR1 and CDR2 from the germline V gene are SGHRS and YFSETQ. This CDR3 is built from 13 residues. Between the trimmed V and J ends, which lost 5 bases and 3 bases, there was a span of 12 bases.

This rearrangement joins TRBV7-8 to TRBJ2-6; the D gene is possibly TRBD2 (5 bases). Germline V gives CDR1 SGHVS, CDR2 FQNEAQ. CDR3 length equals 17 residues. V dropped 0 bases and J dropped 2 bases, with 11 bases sitting between them. The CDR3 is CASSLALGGPGANVLTF. CDR3 DNA: TGTGCCAGCAGCTTAGCCTTAGGCGGGCCTGGGGCCAACGTCCTGACTTTC.

This clonotype was observed a single time. This sequence may be a read error, since a much larger clone differs from it by one base. The chain is built from TRBV3-1 and TRBJ2-2; no clear D gene. The CDR3 covers 13 residues. The V gene's germline CDR1 is LGHDT and CDR2 YNNKEL (reference sequence). CDR3 loop: CATSQGWTGELFF. CDR3 coding DNA: TGTGCCACCAGCCAAGGCTGGACCGGGGAGCTGTTTTTT.

Many counts were recorded for this clonotype. The gene calls are TRBV3-1 and TRBJ2-7; possibly TRBD2 for D (6 bases). The CDR3 is made up of 15 amino acids. With 0 bases removed from V and 6 bases from J, the gap between germline ends came to 15 bases. CDR1 is LGHDT and CDR2 is YNNKEL in the germline V gene (reference sequence). CDR3: CASSQESGGASEQYF. For the CDR3, the DNA is TGTGCCAGCAGCCAAGAATCAGGAGGGGCGTCCGAGCAGTACTTC.

This clonotype was seen more than once but under ten times. The chain recombines TRBV20-1 with TRBJ2-7; the match to TRBD1 covers 7 bases. Per the germline V gene, CDR1 is DFQATT and CDR2 is SNEGSKA (reference sequence). The CDR3 totals 14 residues. Trimming cost V 4 bases and J 1 base; bases outside gene matches: 7. The CDR3 DNA reads TGCAGTGCTAAGGTTTCGGGACAGTCCTACGAGCAGTACTTC. Its translation: CSAKVSGQSYEQYF.

The chain combines TRBV10-3 with TRBJ2-7, with TRBD2 matching over 14 bases. This CDR3 region has 14 residues. V lost 4 bases to trimming and J lost 5 bases; unmatched junction nucleotides: 1. CDR1 is ENHRY and CDR2 is SYGVKD in the germline V gene. The CDR3, as DNA: TGTGCCATCAGTGGGACTAGCGGGAGGAACGAGCAGTACTTC. Translation: CAISGTSGRNEQYF.